Described below is a single T cell receptor beta chain sequence and its context. These data originate in a study of blood T cell repertoires in COVID-19. Here immunoSEQ multiplex PCR was the method, and the copy in TCRdb shows in-frame clones only, minus some. The repertoire holds a few hundred thousand clones, approximately 80% seen once, with around 3.5% in the top ten. Germline CDR1 and CDR2: MNHNS and SASEGT. The CDR3 is made up of 12 amino acids. V shed 2 bases and J shed 13 bases, with 9 bases lying between them. The sequence came from a woman between 18 and 29 years old with acute or convalescent COVID-19. The sequenced sample consisted of peripheral blood. The chain recombines TRBV6-1 with TRBJ1-6; D is possibly TRBD1 (5 bases). DNA of the CDR3: TGTGCCAGCAGTGAATGGGGGAGGCCCCTCCACTTT. Encoded protein: CASSEWGRPLHF.